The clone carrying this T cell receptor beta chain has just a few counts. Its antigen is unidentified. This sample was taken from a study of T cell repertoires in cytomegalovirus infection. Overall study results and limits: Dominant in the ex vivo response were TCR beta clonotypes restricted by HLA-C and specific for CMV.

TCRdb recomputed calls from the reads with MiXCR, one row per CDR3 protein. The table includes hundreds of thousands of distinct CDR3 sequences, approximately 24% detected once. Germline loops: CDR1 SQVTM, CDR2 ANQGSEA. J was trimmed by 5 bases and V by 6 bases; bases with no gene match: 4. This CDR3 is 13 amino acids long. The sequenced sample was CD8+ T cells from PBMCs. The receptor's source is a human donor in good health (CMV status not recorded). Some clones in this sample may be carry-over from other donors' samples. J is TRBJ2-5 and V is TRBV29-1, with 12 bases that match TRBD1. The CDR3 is CSVAGTGGETQYF. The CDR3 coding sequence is TGCAGCGTCGCAGGGACAGGGGGCGAGACCCAGTACTTC.